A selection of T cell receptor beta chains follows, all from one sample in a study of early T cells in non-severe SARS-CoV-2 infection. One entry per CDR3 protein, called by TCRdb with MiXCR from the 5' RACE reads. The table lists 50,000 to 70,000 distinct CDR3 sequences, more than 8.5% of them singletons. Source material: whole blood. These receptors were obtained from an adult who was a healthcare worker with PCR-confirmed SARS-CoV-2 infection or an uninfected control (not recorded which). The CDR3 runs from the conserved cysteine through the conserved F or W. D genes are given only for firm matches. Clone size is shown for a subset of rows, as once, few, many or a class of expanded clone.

CDR3nt: TGTGCCAGCAGTTACAGGGTGGACAATGAGCAGTTCTTC
CDR3aa: CASSYRVDNEQFF
j_gene: TRBJ2-1
abundance: few
v_gene: TRBV6-6
d_gene: NA

CDR3nt: TGTGCCAGCAGCCACTACCTTCCCGGGACAGGGAGGACAGATACGCAGTATTTT
CDR3aa: CASSHYLPGTGRTDTQYF
j_gene: TRBJ2-3
abundance: NA
v_gene: TRBV28
d_gene: TRBD1

CDR3nt: TGTGCCAGCAGCTCAGGGACCGTAGGGGATACGCAGTATTTT
CDR3aa: CASSSGTVGDTQYF
j_gene: TRBJ2-3
abundance: NA
v_gene: TRBV5-4
d_gene: NA

CDR3nt: TGTGCCAGCAGTCCTCCCCTCAGTGAGCAGTTCTTC
CDR3aa: CASSPPLSEQFF
j_gene: TRBJ2-1
abundance: few
v_gene: TRBV28
d_gene: NA

CDR3nt: TGTGCCAGCAGCAATAGCGGGAGTGGTTACGAGCAGTACTTC
CDR3aa: CASSNSGSGYEQYF
j_gene: TRBJ2-7
abundance: few
v_gene: TRBV9
d_gene: TRBD2

CDR3nt: TGTGCCAGCAGCTTACTAGACAATGAGCAGTTCTTC
CDR3aa: CASSLLDNEQFF
j_gene: TRBJ2-1
abundance: NA
v_gene: TRBV7-9
d_gene: NA

CDR3nt: TGTGCCAGCAGTTTAATGCAGGCAGGGGGCGCGGATGGCTACACCTTC
CDR3aa: CASSLMQAGGADGYTF
j_gene: TRBJ1-2
abundance: many
v_gene: TRBV12-3/TRBV12-4
d_gene: TRBD1

CDR3nt: TGTGCCAGCAGCCCAGGGACTAGCGGTCCTAGCACAGATACGCAGTATTTT
CDR3aa: CASSPGTSGPSTDTQYF
j_gene: TRBJ2-3
abundance: NA
v_gene: TRBV7-3
d_gene: TRBD2

CDR3nt: TGCAGTGCTAGAGTCCTGACTGGGGCCAACGTCCTGACTTTC
CDR3aa: CSARVLTGANVLTF
j_gene: TRBJ2-6
abundance: many
v_gene: TRBV20-1
d_gene: NA

CDR3nt: TGTGCCACCATAAAACGGGGGGTCACAGATACGCAGTATTTT
CDR3aa: CATIKRGVTDTQYF
j_gene: TRBJ2-3
abundance: many
v_gene: TRBV28
d_gene: TRBD2

CDR3nt: TGCAGTGCTAATGGACCCGGAGGTAGGGAGCAGTACTTC
CDR3aa: CSANGPGGREQYF
j_gene: TRBJ2-7
abundance: NA
v_gene: TRBV20-1
d_gene: NA

CDR3nt: TGCGCCAGCAGCTTAAGACAGGGGGCACGAGAAAAACTGTTTTTT
CDR3aa: CASSLRQGAREKLFF
j_gene: TRBJ1-4
abundance: many
v_gene: TRBV5-1
d_gene: TRBD1

CDR3nt: TGTGCCAGCAGCCGCCCCTTTGGGGCGGCTAATGAAAAACTGTTTTTT
CDR3aa: CASSRPFGAANEKLFF
j_gene: TRBJ1-4
abundance: many
v_gene: TRBV6-5
d_gene: NA

CDR3nt: TGTGCCAGCAGTTTATTGTCAGGGAACTATGGCTACACCTTC
CDR3aa: CASSLLSGNYGYTF
j_gene: TRBJ1-2
abundance: NA
v_gene: TRBV28
d_gene: NA

CDR3nt: TGTGCTAGTGGGGAGCCTCAGGAAACAACTAATGAAAAACTGTTTTTT
CDR3aa: CASGEPQETTNEKLFF
j_gene: TRBJ1-4
abundance: many
v_gene: TRBV12-5
d_gene: NA

CDR3nt: TGTGCCAGCAGTTACATCAGAACAGGGGGTAGCTATGGCTACACCTTC
CDR3aa: CASSYIRTGGSYGYTF
j_gene: TRBJ1-2
abundance: many
v_gene: TRBV6-5
d_gene: TRBD1

CDR3nt: TGCGCCAGCAGCCCGGGAGGAAGACTAGCGGGAGACAATGAGCAGTTCTTC
CDR3aa: CASSPGGRLAGDNEQFF
j_gene: TRBJ2-1
abundance: many
v_gene: TRBV5-1
d_gene: TRBD2

CDR3nt: TGTGCCAGCAGCTACCAGGGGGGCAATCAGCCCCAGCATTTT
CDR3aa: CASSYQGGNQPQHF
j_gene: TRBJ1-5
abundance: few
v_gene: TRBV12-3/TRBV12-4
d_gene: TRBD1

CDR3nt: TGTGCCAGCAGCTTGAGGGGTAACACCATATATTTT
CDR3aa: CASSLRGNTIYF
j_gene: TRBJ1-3
abundance: many
v_gene: TRBV7-9
d_gene: NA

CDR3nt: TGTGCCAGCAGTTTATCTGGGGGTACAATAAAAGGGAACACCGGGGAGCTGTTTTTT
CDR3aa: CASSLSGGTIKGNTGELFF
j_gene: TRBJ2-2
abundance: few
v_gene: TRBV27
d_gene: NA

CDR3nt: TGTGCCAGCAGCTTCAAGGCCGGCGGTAACAATGAGCAGTTCTTC
CDR3aa: CASSFKAGGNNEQFF
j_gene: TRBJ2-1
abundance: many
v_gene: TRBV7-2
d_gene: NA

CDR3nt: TGTGCCAGCAGCTTATGGAGCGCAGGGGGGAACACTGAAGCTTTCTTT
CDR3aa: CASSLWSAGGNTEAFF
j_gene: TRBJ1-1
abundance: few
v_gene: TRBV7-6
d_gene: TRBD1

CDR3nt: TGTGCCAGCAGTTTAGATCCAAAAAGCGATGAGCAGTTCTTC
CDR3aa: CASSLDPKSDEQFF
j_gene: TRBJ2-1
abundance: few
v_gene: TRBV12-3/TRBV12-4
d_gene: NA

CDR3nt: TGTGCCAGCAGCTCCCTTAGAGGGACAGTTTCTAGCTCCTACGAGCAGTACTTC
CDR3aa: CASSSLRGTVSSSYEQYF
j_gene: TRBJ2-7
abundance: many
v_gene: TRBV11-2
d_gene: TRBD1

CDR3nt: TGCGCCAGCAGCCAAGCGTGGCAAGGTCAAAGCTCCTACAATGAGCAGTTCTTC
CDR3aa: CASSQAWQGQSSYNEQFF
j_gene: TRBJ2-1
abundance: many
v_gene: TRBV4-3
d_gene: NA

CDR3nt: TGTGCCAGCAGCCGAGGACTTAATTCCTACGAGCAGTACTTC
CDR3aa: CASSRGLNSYEQYF
j_gene: TRBJ2-7
abundance: many
v_gene: TRBV14
d_gene: NA

CDR3nt: TGTGCCAGCATTCCTCTAGCGGGAGACGTAGATACGCAGTATTTT
CDR3aa: CASIPLAGDVDTQYF
j_gene: TRBJ2-3
abundance: few
v_gene: TRBV6-6
d_gene: TRBD2

CDR3nt: TGTGCCAGCAGCGTTTCTTCAAACGGGCAAGAGACCCAGTACTTC
CDR3aa: CASSVSSNGQETQYF
j_gene: TRBJ2-5
abundance: few
v_gene: TRBV9
d_gene: NA

CDR3nt: TGTGCCAGCAGCCAGGGAGGGGGGCGGAGCTACAATGAGCAGTTCTTC
CDR3aa: CASSQGGGRSYNEQFF
j_gene: TRBJ2-1
abundance: few
v_gene: TRBV3-1
d_gene: NA

CDR3nt: TGCAGCGTGAAATGGACAGGGGGGTGGCGAGAGACCCAGTACTTC
CDR3aa: CSVKWTGGWRETQYF
j_gene: TRBJ2-5
abundance: many
v_gene: TRBV29-1
d_gene: TRBD1

CDR3nt: TGTGCCAGAAGCTTTTTAGGGGGTTCGTCGTTAGAGACCCAGTACTTC
CDR3aa: CARSFLGGSSLETQYF
j_gene: TRBJ2-5
abundance: NA
v_gene: TRBV5-3
d_gene: NA

CDR3nt: TGTGCCACTCCGTCCGGGGCCCTGAGGACCGGGGAGCTGTTTTTT
CDR3aa: CATPSGALRTGELFF
j_gene: TRBJ2-2
abundance: NA
v_gene: TRBV12-3/TRBV12-4
d_gene: NA

CDR3nt: TGTGCCAGCAGTTACGGCAGGAGCTCCTACGAGCAGTACTTC
CDR3aa: CASSYGRSSYEQYF
j_gene: TRBJ2-7
abundance: many
v_gene: TRBV6-6
d_gene: NA

CDR3nt: TGCAGTGCTAGAGGAGTGATGAATGAAAAACTGTTTTTT
CDR3aa: CSARGVMNEKLFF
j_gene: TRBJ1-4
abundance: NA
v_gene: TRBV20-1
d_gene: NA

CDR3nt: TGTGCCAGCAGTTACCGGACAGGCAGCTCTGGAAACACCATATATTTT
CDR3aa: CASSYRTGSSGNTIYF
j_gene: TRBJ1-3
abundance: NA
v_gene: TRBV6-6
d_gene: TRBD1

CDR3nt: TGTGCCAGCAGTGAAACCCCCGGGACTAGCGGGGAGTACGAGCAGTACTTC
CDR3aa: CASSETPGTSGEYEQYF
j_gene: TRBJ2-7
abundance: many
v_gene: TRBV6-5
d_gene: TRBD2

CDR3nt: TGTGCCAGCAGTCCCTACAGCTTCCAAGAGACCCAGTACTTC
CDR3aa: CASSPYSFQETQYF
j_gene: TRBJ2-5
abundance: many
v_gene: TRBV2
d_gene: NA

CDR3nt: TGCAGTGCTAGAGGACTAGCGGGAGGGCCGCGAGAGCAGTACTTC
CDR3aa: CSARGLAGGPREQYF
j_gene: TRBJ2-7
abundance: many
v_gene: TRBV20-1
d_gene: TRBD2

CDR3nt: TGTGCCAGCAGTTCTAATGAGCAGTTCTTC
CDR3aa: CASSSNEQFF
j_gene: TRBJ2-1
abundance: NA
v_gene: TRBV28
d_gene: NA

CDR3nt: TGTGCCAGCAGTCCAGGGAATACGCAGTATTTT
CDR3aa: CASSPGNTQYF
j_gene: TRBJ2-3
abundance: many
v_gene: TRBV12-3/TRBV12-4
d_gene: NA

CDR3nt: TGTGCCAGCAGTTATGCCCCAGGAAGAGTAACCTACGAGCAGTACTTC
CDR3aa: CASSYAPGRVTYEQYF
j_gene: TRBJ2-7
abundance: few
v_gene: TRBV6-2/TRBV6-3
d_gene: NA

CDR3nt: TGCAGCGCCGAGGGGCGGTCCTCCTACAATGAGCAGTTCTTC
CDR3aa: CSAEGRSSYNEQFF
j_gene: TRBJ2-1
abundance: few
v_gene: TRBV29-1
d_gene: NA

CDR3nt: TGTGCCAGCAGCTTAAAAGGGGGCCCCTACGAGCAGTACTTC
CDR3aa: CASSLKGGPYEQYF
j_gene: TRBJ2-7
abundance: many
v_gene: TRBV7-2
d_gene: TRBD1

CDR3nt: TGTGCCAGCATTTACAGCAGCAATCAGCCCCAGCATTTT
CDR3aa: CASIYSSNQPQHF
j_gene: TRBJ1-5
abundance: few
v_gene: TRBV6-1
d_gene: NA

CDR3nt: TGTGCCAGCAGTTTGCGGACTAGCGGGACTCTCCTTACCTACGAGCAGTACTTC
CDR3aa: CASSLRTSGTLLTYEQYF
j_gene: TRBJ2-7
abundance: many
v_gene: TRBV12-3/TRBV12-4
d_gene: TRBD2

CDR3nt: TGTGCCAGCAGCTTAGTATTGACAGCATTAGCCAAAAACATTCAGTACTTC
CDR3aa: CASSLVLTALAKNIQYF
j_gene: TRBJ2-4
abundance: many
v_gene: TRBV7-9
d_gene: NA

CDR3nt: TGCGCCAGTACTTACAGGGGACGGGACTACAATGAGCAGTTCTTC
CDR3aa: CASTYRGRDYNEQFF
j_gene: TRBJ2-1
abundance: few
v_gene: TRBV5-1
d_gene: TRBD1

CDR3nt: TGTGCTAGCTCCAACAGGGGGGCAGATACGCAGTATTTT
CDR3aa: CASSNRGADTQYF
j_gene: TRBJ2-3
abundance: many
v_gene: TRBV7-7
d_gene: TRBD1

CDR3nt: TGTGCCAGCATCCGGCAGGAGAATTCACCCCTCCACTTT
CDR3aa: CASIRQENSPLHF
j_gene: TRBJ1-6
abundance: few
v_gene: TRBV28
d_gene: NA

CDR3nt: TGTGCCAGCAGCTTAGCGCTGAGCAGGGTAGTTTACGAGCAGTACTTC
CDR3aa: CASSLALSRVVYEQYF
j_gene: TRBJ2-7
abundance: NA
v_gene: TRBV7-2
d_gene: NA

CDR3nt: TGCAGCGTTGGGAGCACCGGGGAGCTGTTTTTT
CDR3aa: CSVGSTGELFF
j_gene: TRBJ2-2
abundance: many
v_gene: TRBV29-1
d_gene: NA

CDR3nt: TGTGCCAGCAGCGCAGGACGGGGGACTGAAGCTTTCTTT
CDR3aa: CASSAGRGTEAFF
j_gene: TRBJ1-1
abundance: medium-sized
v_gene: TRBV3-1
d_gene: NA

CDR3nt: TGTGCCAGCAGCTTAGGCGGAGGTTACAATGAGCAGTTCTTC
CDR3aa: CASSLGGGYNEQFF
j_gene: TRBJ2-1
abundance: many
v_gene: TRBV11-2
d_gene: NA

CDR3nt: TGTGCCAGCAGCCAAAACAGGGCCTACGAGCAGTACTTC
CDR3aa: CASSQNRAYEQYF
j_gene: TRBJ2-7
abundance: few
v_gene: TRBV14
d_gene: NA

CDR3nt: TGTGCCAGCAGTCGACCGCTGACTGGCACTGAAGCTTTCTTT
CDR3aa: CASSRPLTGTEAFF
j_gene: TRBJ1-1
abundance: NA
v_gene: TRBV28
d_gene: NA